The next 28 T cell receptor beta chains were all read from a single sample in a study of blood T cell repertoires in COVID-19. Sequencing was performed with immunoSEQ multiplex PCR; in TCRdb, only in-frame clones are kept and a portion is missing. This sample carries more than 85,000 clones, approximately 89% of them seen once, and the ten largest clones take about a sixth. Input material: peripheral blood. The receptors were gathered from a human donor in a cohort sampled during active COVID-19.

J is TRBJ2-7 and V is TRBV24-1, with TRBD1 as a possible D gene (5 bases). Trimming removed 4 bases at V and 3 bases at J, with 12 bases between. CDR1 and CDR2 (germline): KGHDR, SFDVKD. The CDR3 has 14 amino acids. CDR3 DNA: TGTGCCACCAGTGAATCGACAGTAAACTACGAGCAGTACTTC. Encoded protein: CATSESTVNYEQYF.

The chain employs TRBV2 and TRBJ2-7, with D perhaps matching TRBD1 (6 bases). CDR1 and CDR2 (germline): SNHLY, FYNNEI. The length of the CDR3 is 14 residues. The V end lost 10 bases, the J end lost 0 bases, and 16 bases lay between the germline ends. The CDR3 nucleotides are TGTGCCACCCGGCGCGACAGGTACTCCTACGAGCAGTACTTC. Translating it yields CATRRDRYSYEQYF.

V gene TRBV7-2 combines with J gene TRBJ2-3, with 8 bases matching TRBD2. J lost 8 bases, V lost 6 bases, and 13 bases had no gene match. The CDR3 is 15 amino acids. Germline loops: CDR1 SGHTA, CDR2 FQGNSA. DNA of the CDR3: TGTGCCAGCAGTCCTCACCGGGGGGGAGCTGCTACGCAGTATTTT. This sequence encodes CASSPHRGGAATQYF.

This chain uses TRBV5-6 with TRBJ1-1; D is unresolved. The germline CDR1 and CDR2 sequences are SGHDT and YYEEEE. The V end was cut by 5 bases, the J end by 7 bases, with 18 bases between. The CDR3 spans 14 residues. CDR3 sequence reads: CASRARMSVGEAFF. CDR3 coding DNA: TGTGCCAGCAGGGCCCGAATGAGCGTGGGTGAAGCTTTCTTT.

The CDR3 nucleotides read TGCAGCGTTGACGGGGCTAGCGGCGGCACAGATACGCAGTATTTT. This sequence encodes CSVDGASGGTDTQYF. V gene TRBV29-1 combines with J gene TRBJ2-3, with TRBD2 identical over 7 bases. CDR3 length: 15 amino acids. The V gene's germline CDR1 is SQVTM and CDR2 ANQGSEA. V lost 3 bases to trimming and J lost 1 base; unmatched junction nucleotides: 7.

The chain has TRBV18 and TRBJ1-4; D possibly corresponds to TRBD1 (6 bases). V lost 2 bases to trimming and J lost 7 bases, with 14 bases between them. Germline V gene lookup returns CDR1 KGHSH and CDR2 LQKENI. CDR3 length: 15 amino acids. CDR3: CASSPTTGFGEKLFF. DNA for the CDR3: TGTGCCAGCTCACCAACTACAGGGTTCGGTGAAAAACTGTTTTTT.

The chain joins TRBV2 to TRBJ1-2; 12 positions match TRBD1. Losses at the gene ends were 5 bases for V and 4 bases for J; bases not matched to a gene: 14. Germline V gives CDR1 SNHLY, CDR2 FYNNEI. This CDR3 comprises 18 residues. The CDR3 DNA follows: TGTGCCAGCAGTCTCATGAAGGGACAGGGGGCTGGATTCTATGGCTACACCTTC. This encodes CASSLMKGQGAGFYGYTF.

The chain couples TRBV7-9 to TRBJ1-1; D unclear. CDR3 length: 14 amino acids. From germline, CDR1 is SEHNR and CDR2 FQNEAQ (reference sequence). V dropped 2 bases and J dropped 1 base, with 8 bases sitting between them. The CDR3 reads CASSLSAGNTEAFF. DNA for the CDR3: TGTGCCAGCAGCTTATCGGCGGGGAACACTGAAGCTTTCTTT.

The chain is built from TRBV5-5 and TRBJ2-3; the D gene is possibly TRBD2 (5 bases). This CDR3 region has 15 residues. V lost 3 bases, J lost 4 bases, and 15 bases lay in between. Germline V gene data show CDR1 as SGHKS and CDR2 as YYEKEE (reference sequence). CDR3 region: CASSWRRSGADTQYF. The CDR3, as DNA: TGTGCCAGCAGCTGGAGGCGGTCCGGAGCAGATACGCAGTATTTT.

The V and J genes are TRBV7-6 and TRBJ2-5; 7 positions match TRBD2. The CDR3 is 15 residues long. Germline loops: CDR1 SGHVS, CDR2 FNYEAQ. Trimming at V came to 7 bases and at J to 5 bases, leaving 13 bases not matched to a gene. Written as DNA, the CDR3 is TGTGCCAGCACCTCCTTCCAGGGACTACGGGAGACCCAGTACTTC. Translated: CASTSFQGLRETQYF.

The chain uses TRBV6-5 and TRBJ2-6; D not resolved. Between the trimmed V and J ends, which lost 7 bases and 3 bases, there was a span of 4 bases. From germline, CDR1 is MNHEY and CDR2 SVGAGI. The CDR3 runs 12 residues. This CDR3 reads CASTIGANVLTF. In DNA form, the CDR3 reads TGTGCCAGCACTATTGGGGCCAACGTCCTGACTTTC.

Here the CDR3 reads CASSFDRGRNEKLFF. For the CDR3, the DNA is TGTGCCAGCAGCTTTGACAGGGGCCGTAATGAAAAACTGTTTTTT. The chain carries TRBV7-2 and TRBJ1-4, with 8 bases matching TRBD1. CDR3 size: 15 residues. J lost 4 bases, V lost 3 bases, and 4 bases had no gene match. In germline, CDR1 is SGHTA, CDR2 FQGNSA.

The chain carries TRBV6-9 and TRBJ2-3; 10 bases are shared with TRBD2. V lost 10 bases to trimming and J lost 1 base; unmatched junction nucleotides: 11. Germline V lookup: CDR1 MNHGY, CDR2 SVAAGI. The CDR3 has 16 amino acids. CDR3 DNA: TGTGCCACCCGGCCCCGGACTAGCGGACGCACAGATACGCAGTATTTT. Translated: CATRPRTSGRTDTQYF.

The chain joins TRBV14 to TRBJ2-1; D is unresolved. This CDR3 region has 16 residues. Trimming left V 4 bases short and J 2 bases short, with 15 bases between. Germline V gene lookup returns CDR1 SGHDN and CDR2 FVKESK. CDR3 in amino acids: CASSPLPRLAYNEQFF. The CDR3 bases are TGTGCCAGCAGCCCATTACCTAGGCTAGCCTACAATGAGCAGTTCTTC.

This clone showed up just once. The V and J genes are TRBV9 and TRBJ2-3, with 8 bases fitting TRBD2. There are 15 residues in the CDR3. Germline V gene data show CDR1 as SGDLS and CDR2 as YYNGEE. V was clipped by 0 bases and J by 4 bases; unmatched bases: 4. This chain's CDR3 is CASSVVAGGPDTQYF. The CDR3 DNA reads as TGTGCCAGCAGCGTAGTCGCGGGGGGCCCAGATACGCAGTATTTT. Combining the CDR3 with reference TRBV9 and TRBJ2-3 gives the whole variable domain DSGVTQTPKHLITATGQRVTLRCSPRSGDLSVYWYQQSLDQGLQFLIQYYNGEERAKGNILERFSAQQFPDLHSELNLSSLELGDSALYFCASSVVAGGPDTQYFGPGTRLTVL.

The chain has TRBV5-1 and TRBJ1-2; D might be TRBD1 (5 bases). In germline, CDR1 is SGHRS, CDR2 YFSETQ. The CDR3 runs to 13 residues. Trimming stripped 1 base from V and 6 bases from J, with 10 bases between. CDR3 sequence (DNA): TGCGCCAGCAGCTTGTCGGACAAGAATGGCTACACCTTC. Translation: CASSLSDKNGYTF.

The genes are TRBV6-5 and TRBJ1-6; D ambiguous. The germline V and J ends were trimmed by 6 bases and 7 bases, with 7 bases remaining between them. CDR1 is MNHEY and CDR2 is SVGAGI in the germline V gene. The length of the CDR3 is 12 residues. CDR3 nucleotides: TGTGCCAGCAGACTTCCCAATTCACCCCTCCACTTT. As protein: CASRLPNSPLHF.

This chain uses TRBV29-1 with TRBJ1-1; the D is unclear. CDR1 is SQVTM, CDR2 ANQGSEA, per germline. The CDR3 covers 12 residues. V lost 6 bases and J 2 bases, leaving 10 bases between the germline ends. The CDR3 region is CSVQKTNTEAFF. The CDR3 nucleotides are TGCAGCGTCCAAAAGACAAACACTGAAGCTTTCTTT.

This rearrangement joins TRBV7-9 to TRBJ2-3; TRBD2 matches 10 bases. Trimming took 3 bases from V and 2 from J; bases not matched to a gene: 5. The germline gives CDR1 SEHNR, CDR2 FQNEAQ (reference sequence). The CDR3 is 16 amino acids. DNA for the CDR3: TGTGCCAGCAGCTTCTTAGCGGGGGGCCCCACAGATACGCAGTATTTT. It yields the protein CASSFLAGGPTDTQYF.

The genes are TRBV5-8 and TRBJ1-3; D may be TRBD1 (6 bases). V was cut by 4 bases and J by 0 bases, with 14 bases left in between. The CDR3 consists of 16 residues. Germline-derived CDR1 and CDR2 are SGHTS and YDEGEE. CDR3 sequence reads: CASSILRDNSGNTIYF. DNA of the CDR3: TGTGCCAGCAGCATCCTCCGGGACAACTCTGGAAACACCATATATTTT.

This clone was seen a few times. The chain is built from TRBV1 and TRBJ2-7; TRBD1, as called in the table, went unchecked against the DNA. TRBV1 is assigned pseudogene status. The CDR3 contains 14 residues. The CDR3 DNA follows: TGCACCAGCAGCCAGGGGGGACAGGGCGACGAGCAGTACTTC. Its protein is CTSSQGGQGDEQYF.

The rearrangement uses TRBV6-6 and TRBJ1-5, with TRBD1 matching 10 bases. The CDR3 is 16 amino acids. Germline V CDR1 and CDR2: MNHNY, SVGAGI (reference sequence). The V gene end was trimmed by 5 bases and the J gene end by 7 bases; junction bases not matched to a gene: 11. In DNA, the CDR3 is TGTGCCAGCAGTCGCCCCCCGGGACAGGGGACCCAGCCCCAGCATTTT. Translated: CASSRPPGQGTQPQHF.

The chain carries TRBV19 and TRBJ1-1; D remains unclear. V lost 8 bases to trimming and J lost 7 bases, with 11 bases between them. The CDR3 has 11 amino acids. CDR1 and CDR2 from the germline V gene are LNHDA and SQIVND (reference sequence). The CDR3 DNA reads as TGTGCCAGTTTTTCCACGGGTGAAGCTTTCTTT. Its protein product is CASFSTGEAFF.

The V call is TRBV28, the J call TRBJ1-1; the D gene is possibly TRBD1 (5 bases). Germline loops: CDR1 MDHEN, CDR2 SYDVKM. V was clipped by 3 bases and J by 6 bases, with 14 bases between them. The CDR3 contains 14 residues. CDR3 coding DNA: TGTGCCAGCAGTTTTAGAAGGGGAATGCCTGAAGCTTTCTTT. Its translation: CASSFRRGMPEAFF.

This chain joins TRBV7-9 and TRBJ1-4; the D gene is possibly TRBD1 (6 bases). Germline CDR1 and CDR2: SEHNR and FQNEAQ (reference sequence). The CDR3 has 16 residues. V was trimmed by 5 bases and J by 5 bases, leaving 18 bases between them. DNA of the CDR3: TGTGCCAGCAGCCGCGCCACAGGGACTATCAATGAAAAACTGTTTTTT. This encodes CASSRATGTINEKLFF.

This clone was picked up one time. This chain joins TRBV11-2 and TRBJ2-3; D might be TRBD1 (5 bases). Germline CDR1 SGHAT, CDR2 FQNNGV. V shed 4 bases and J shed 6 bases, with 8 bases lying between them. The CDR3 contains 12 residues. CDR3 nucleotides: TGTGCCAGCAGCTCTACAGGCGATACGCAGTATTTT. Its protein product is CASSSTGDTQYF.

This rearrangement joins TRBV30 to TRBJ2-7; 11 bases match TRBD2. There are 14 residues in the CDR3. Germline CDR1 GTSNPN, CDR2 SVGIG (reference sequence). V lost 0 bases to trimming and J lost 6 bases; unmatched junction nucleotides: 4. This CDR3 reads CAWSVTGTSGEQYF. CDR3 coding DNA: TGTGCCTGGAGTGTCACCGGGACTAGCGGCGAGCAGTACTTC.

The chain couples TRBV12-3 or TRBV12-4 to TRBJ2-5; the D gene is possibly TRBD2 (5 bases). This CDR3 comprises 13 residues. Between the trimmed V and J ends, which lost 5 bases and 7 bases, there was a span of 14 bases. In DNA, the CDR3 is TGTGCCAGCAGTACGGACTCACGCGGGACCCAGTACTTC. As protein: CASSTDSRGTQYF.